The clone carrying this T cell receptor (beta chain) was recorded many times. Its cognate antigen is unknown. V dropped 7 bases and J dropped 6 bases, with 12 bases sitting between them. The germline V gene has CDR1 SQVTM and CDR2 ANQGSEA. CDR3 length: 11 amino acids. The entry originates in a study of response to subunit inactivated influenza vaccine. Study results and limitations: The authors suggested that every seasonal influenza vaccination recruits few new T cells.

TCRdb processed the RT-PCR reads anew with MiXCR; each CDR3 protein has one entry. The table includes hundreds of thousands of distinct CDR3 sequences, less than 10% detected once. Sequenced here: PBMCs from blood, sampled around 25 months after vaccination. The chain combines TRBV29-1 with TRBJ1-2; D perhaps matches TRBD1 (5 bases). This TCR was recovered from a man aged 45 to 75 who received an inactivated influenza vaccine. DNA of the CDR3: TGCAGCGCGGGGGAGAGCAATGGCTACACCTTC. It yields the protein CSAGESNGYTF.